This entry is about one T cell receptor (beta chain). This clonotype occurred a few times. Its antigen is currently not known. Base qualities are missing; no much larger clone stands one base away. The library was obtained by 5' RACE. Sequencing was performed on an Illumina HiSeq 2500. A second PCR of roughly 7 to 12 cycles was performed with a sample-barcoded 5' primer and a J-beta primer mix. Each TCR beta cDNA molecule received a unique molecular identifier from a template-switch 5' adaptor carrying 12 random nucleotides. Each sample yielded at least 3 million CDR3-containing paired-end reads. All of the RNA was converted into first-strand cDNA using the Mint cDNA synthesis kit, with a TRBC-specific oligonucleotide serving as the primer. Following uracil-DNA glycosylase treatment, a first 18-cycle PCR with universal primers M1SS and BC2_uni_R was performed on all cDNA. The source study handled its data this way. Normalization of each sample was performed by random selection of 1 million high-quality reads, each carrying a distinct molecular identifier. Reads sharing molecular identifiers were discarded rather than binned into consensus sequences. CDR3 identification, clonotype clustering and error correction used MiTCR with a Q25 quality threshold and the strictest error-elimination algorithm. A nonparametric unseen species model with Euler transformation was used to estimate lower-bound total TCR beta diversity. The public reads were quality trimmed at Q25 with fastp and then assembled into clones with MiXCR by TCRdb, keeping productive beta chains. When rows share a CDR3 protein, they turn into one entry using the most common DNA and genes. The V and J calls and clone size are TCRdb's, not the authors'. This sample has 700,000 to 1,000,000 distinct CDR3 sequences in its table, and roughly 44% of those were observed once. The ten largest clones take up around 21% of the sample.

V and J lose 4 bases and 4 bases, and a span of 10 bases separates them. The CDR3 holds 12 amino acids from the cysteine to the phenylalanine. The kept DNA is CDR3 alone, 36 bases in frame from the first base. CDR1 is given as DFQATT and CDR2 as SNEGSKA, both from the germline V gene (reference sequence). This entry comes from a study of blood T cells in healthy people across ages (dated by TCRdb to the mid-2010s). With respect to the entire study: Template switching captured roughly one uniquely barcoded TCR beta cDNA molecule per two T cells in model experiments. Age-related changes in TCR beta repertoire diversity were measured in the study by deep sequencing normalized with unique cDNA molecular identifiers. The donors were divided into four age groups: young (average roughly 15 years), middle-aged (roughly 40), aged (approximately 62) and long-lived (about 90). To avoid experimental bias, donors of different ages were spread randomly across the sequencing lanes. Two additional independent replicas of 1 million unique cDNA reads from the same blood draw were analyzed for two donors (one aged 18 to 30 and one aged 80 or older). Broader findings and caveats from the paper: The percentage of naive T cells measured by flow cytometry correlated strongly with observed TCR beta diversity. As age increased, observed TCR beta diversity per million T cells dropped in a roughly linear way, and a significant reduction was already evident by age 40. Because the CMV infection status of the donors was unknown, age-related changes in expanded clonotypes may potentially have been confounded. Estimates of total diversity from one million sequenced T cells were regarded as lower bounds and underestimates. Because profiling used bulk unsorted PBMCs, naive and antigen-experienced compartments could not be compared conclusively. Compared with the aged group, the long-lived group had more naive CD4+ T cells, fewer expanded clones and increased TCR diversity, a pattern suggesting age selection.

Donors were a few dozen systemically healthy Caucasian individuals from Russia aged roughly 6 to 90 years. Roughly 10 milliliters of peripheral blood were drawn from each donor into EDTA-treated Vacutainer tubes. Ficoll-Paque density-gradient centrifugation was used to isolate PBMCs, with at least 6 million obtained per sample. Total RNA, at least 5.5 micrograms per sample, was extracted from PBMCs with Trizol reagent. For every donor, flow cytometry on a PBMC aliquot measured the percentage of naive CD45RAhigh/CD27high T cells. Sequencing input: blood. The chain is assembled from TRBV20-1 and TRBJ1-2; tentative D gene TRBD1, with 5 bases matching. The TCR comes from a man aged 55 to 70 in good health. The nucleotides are TGCAGTGCTATCGAGGACACCTATGGCTACACCTTC. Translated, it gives CSAIEDTYGYTF.